Each of the 21 T cell receptor beta chains below was sequenced from the same sample in a study of persistence of HIV-infected CD4 T cells. The stimulus was an HIV-1 Gag 15-mer peptide pool, about 1 ug/peptide/mL. CD40L-negative CD69-negative CD45RO-high memory CD4+ T cells were sorted as populations depleted of antigen-responding cells. The antigens for these receptors are not known. The libraries were made with immunoSEQ version 4 in survey mode. Some clones are missing from TCRdb's copy, which holds only in-frame ones; the method was immunoSEQ multiplex PCR. The table has 30,000 to 45,000 clones, more than 75% seen once. This sample comprised cultured CD4+ T cells from PBMCs, obtained from a patient who received antiretroviral therapy. These receptors came from an adult with HIV. The donor label of this sample is uncertain.

J is TRBJ2-4 and V is TRBV29-1; D is possibly TRBD2 (5 bases). Trimming took off 7 bases at V and 3 bases at J, with 16 bases between the two ends. CDR1 is SQVTM and CDR2 is ANQGSEA in the germline V gene. This CDR3 region has 14 residues. CDR3 nucleotide sequence: TGCAGCGAGGGCCCTAGCATAGACAAAAACATTCAGTACTTC. Protein: CSEGPSIDKNIQYF. The full variable domain, with the rest looked up from reference TRBV29-1 and TRBJ2-4, is SAVISQKPSRDICQRGTSLTIQCQVDSQVTMMFWYRQQPGQSLTLIATANQGSEATYESGFVIDKFPISRPNLTFSTLTVSNMSPEDSSIYLCSEGPSIDKNIQYFGAGTRLSVL.

The V call is TRBV5-1, the J call TRBJ2-6, with D possibly called TRBD1 or TRBD2 (5 bases each). The CDR3 extends over 16 amino acids. V was trimmed by 5 bases and J by 0 bases, leaving 12 bases between them. From germline, CDR1 is SGHRS and CDR2 YFSETQ. The CDR3 nucleotides read TGCGCCAGCAGTCAATCAGGGAGCTCTGGGGCCAACGTCCTGACTTTC. It specifies CASSQSGSSGANVLTF.

The CDR3 sequence is CASTTGNYGYTF. In DNA form, the CDR3 reads TGTGCCAGCACGACAGGGAACTATGGCTACACCTTC. The rearrangement uses TRBV6-5 and TRBJ1-2, with 7 bases identical to TRBD1. Germline assignment: CDR1 MNHEY and CDR2 SVGAGI. The ends lost 7 bases at V and 2 bases at J; junction bases unmatched: 1. This CDR3 region has 12 residues.

This clone was seen only a few times. The J gene is TRBJ2-2, the V gene TRBV5-4, with a weak D call TRBD2 (5 bases). V was trimmed by 4 bases and J by 0 bases, leaving 10 bases between them. Germline-derived CDR1 and CDR2 are SGHNT and YYREEE (reference sequence). CDR3 size: 15 residues. In DNA, the CDR3 is TGTGCCAGCAGCCCCGTGCGGGCGAACACCGGGGAGCTGTTTTTT. It yields the protein CASSPVRANTGELFF.

This clone has just a few counts. The chain joins TRBV19 to TRBJ2-1, with 11 bases aligning to TRBD2. The CDR3 has 18 amino acids. Germline CDR1 and CDR2: LNHDA and SQIVND (reference sequence). V shed 5 bases, J shed 6 bases, and the junction held 15 bases outside the gene matches. CDR3 nucleotides: TGTGCCAGTAGTTTGCTAGCGGGGGGCCCTCTTGGAAGCAATGAGCAGTTCTTC. Protein: CASSLLAGGPLGSNEQFF.

This chain joins TRBV19 and TRBJ1-3, with TRBD1 matching 7 bases. V shed 8 bases, J shed 4 bases, and the junction held 2 bases outside the gene matches. CDR1 is LNHDA, CDR2 SQIVND, per germline (reference sequence). There are 12 residues in the CDR3. CDR3 in amino acids: CASRTGGNTIYF. CDR3 DNA: TGTGCCAGTCGGACAGGAGGAAACACCATATATTTT.

The chain carries TRBV28 and TRBJ1-2, with 7 bases that match TRBD1. CDR1 is MDHEN and CDR2 is SYDVKM in the germline V gene. V was pared by 7 bases and J by 4 bases, with 6 bases of the junction left unmatched. The length of the CDR3 is 13 residues. CDR3 amino acids: CASKRQGTYGYTF. CDR3 sequence (DNA): TGTGCCAGCAAACGACAGGGAACCTATGGCTACACCTTC.

The chain carries TRBV3-1 (or the pseudogene TRBV3-2) and TRBJ2-1, with 8 bases that match TRBD1. Germline lookup yields CDR1 LGHDT and CDR2 YNNKEL (reference sequence). The CDR3 has 15 residues. The V segment lost 0 bases and the J segment 7 bases; nucleotides outside the gene matches: 5. The CDR3 DNA reads as TGTGCCAGCAGCCAAGAGGCAGGGGGCGGGAATGAGCAGTTCTTC. Protein: CASSQEAGGGNEQFF.

Points on this clone: Within the sample, other DNA sequences also encode this same CDR3. The genes are TRBV5-1 and TRBJ1-4; TRBD1 matches 8 bases. This CDR3 spans 14 amino acids. The germline gives CDR1 SGHRS, CDR2 YFSETQ. Losses at the gene ends were 3 bases for V and 8 bases for J; bases not matched to a gene: 6. The CDR3 region is CASSSGQGGEKLFF. The CDR3 region has the DNA TGCGCCAGCAGCTCAGGACAGGGAGGGGAAAAACTGTTTTTT. The whole variable domain, filled in from reference TRBV5-1 and TRBJ1-4, reads KAGVTQTPRYLIKTRGQQVTLSCSPISGHRSVSWYQQTPGQGLQFLFEYFSETQRNKGNFPGRFSGRQFSNSRSEMNVSTLELGDSALYLCASSSGQGGEKLFFGSGTQLSVL.

V gene TRBV7-6 combines with J gene TRBJ2-2; D may be TRBD1 or TRBD2 (6 bases each). Germline V gives CDR1 SGHVS, CDR2 FNYEAQ. This CDR3 is 16 amino acids long. Trimming removed 5 bases from V and 6 bases from J, with 19 bases in between. The CDR3 spells CASSGQSGVFPGELFF. The DNA for the CDR3 is TGTGCCAGCAGCGGACAGTCGGGGGTTTTCCCCGGGGAGCTGTTTTTT.

The chain has TRBV28 and TRBJ2-1; D not resolved. V was clipped by 2 bases and J by 6 bases, with 8 bases between them. The length of the CDR3 is 13 residues. Looked up from germline, CDR1 is MDHEN and CDR2 is SYDVKM. The CDR3 nucleotides read TGTGCCAGCAGTTTAATGGATGGCAATGAGCAGTTCTTC. Amino acid sequence: CASSLMDGNEQFF. Supplemented by reference TRBV28 and TRBJ2-1, the full variable domain reads DVKVTQSSRYLVKRTGEKVFLECVQDMDHENMFWYRQDPGLGLRLIYFSYDVKMKEKGDIPEGYSVSREKKERFSLILESASTNQTSMYLCASSLMDGNEQFFGPGTRLTVL.

CDR3 in DNA: TGTGCCAGCAGCTTTCCTAGCGGGGGGGCGGTTAGCACAGATACGCAGTATTTT. It yields the protein CASSFPSGGAVSTDTQYF. The chain couples TRBV7-6 to TRBJ2-3; 12 bases match TRBD2. Germline V CDR1 and CDR2: SGHVS, FNYEAQ. The CDR3 spans 18 residues. Trimming removed 3 bases from V and 0 bases from J; junction bases left unmatched: 7. The variable domain in full, with the rest retrieved from reference TRBV7-6 and TRBJ2-3, is GAGVSQSPRYKVTKRGQDVALRCDPISGHVSLYWYRQALGQGPEFLTYFNYEAQQDKSGLPNDRFSAERPEGSISTLTIQRTEQRDSAMYRCASSFPSGGAVSTDTQYFGPGTRLTVL.

The V gene is TRBV18, the J gene TRBJ2-1; no reliable D call. The CDR3 extends over 14 amino acids. V was clipped by 5 bases and J by 0 bases, with 8 bases between them. The germline V gene encodes CDR1 KGHSH and CDR2 LQKENI. CDR3 in amino acids: CASSAQSSYNEQFF. The CDR3 DNA reads as TGTGCCAGCTCAGCACAGAGCTCCTACAATGAGCAGTTCTTC. The variable domain in full, completed from reference TRBV18 and TRBJ2-1, reads NAGVMQNPRHLVRRRGQEARLRCSPMKGHSHVYWYRQLPEEGLKFMVYLQKENIIDESGMPKERFSAEFPKEGPSILRIQQVVRGDSAAYFCASSAQSSYNEQFFGPGTRLTVL.

The CDR3 sequence: CASSFGQASGGYTF. In DNA form, the CDR3 reads TGTGCCAGCAGTTTCGGACAGGCCTCAGGAGGCTACACCTTC. The V call is TRBV28, the J call TRBJ1-2; the match to TRBD1 covers 7 bases. There are 14 residues in the CDR3. V was clipped by 3 bases and J by 8 bases; unmatched bases: 9. The germline CDR1 and CDR2 sequences are MDHEN and SYDVKM.

This sequence joins TRBV28 and TRBJ2-2, with D possibly TRBD2 on 6 matching bases. V dropped 8 bases and J dropped 0 bases, with 10 bases sitting between them. This CDR3 comprises 14 residues. In germline, CDR1 is MDHEN, CDR2 SYDVKM. CDR3 protein: CASGAGSNTGELFF. The CDR3 DNA sequence: TGTGCCAGCGGCGCGGGGTCGAACACCGGGGAGCTGTTTTTT.

This sequence joins TRBV10-3 and TRBJ2-3, with TRBD1 as a possible D gene (6 bases). V lost 4 bases and J lost 1, with 12 bases in between. The CDR3 length is 15 residues. The germline V gene encodes CDR1 ENHRY and CDR2 SYGVKD. The CDR3 nucleotides are TGTGCCATCAGTGCGGGACAAGGAGGCACAGATACGCAGTATTTT. Its translation: CAISAGQGGTDTQYF.

The genes are TRBV7-8 and TRBJ1-2; TRBD1 matches at 9 bases. Trimming took 3 bases from V and 2 from J; bases not matched to a gene: 10. Germline CDR1 SGHVS, CDR2 FQNEAQ. The CDR3 extends over 17 amino acids. CDR3 protein: CASSFSYRGQGNYGYTF. CDR3 DNA: TGTGCCAGCAGCTTTTCCTACCGGGGACAGGGAAACTATGGCTACACCTTC.

This clone was recorded only once. The genes are TRBV28 and TRBJ1-2; D is uncertain. Trimming took off 4 bases at V and 0 bases at J, with 18 bases between the two ends. CDR3 length equals 17 residues. Germline V gene data show CDR1 as MDHEN and CDR2 as SYDVKM. DNA for the CDR3: TGTGCCAGCAGTTCCCCCCAAGTGTGGGGATCTAACTATGGCTACACCTTC. Amino acids: CASSSPQVWGSNYGYTF.

The CDR3 is CASGPNGISGNTIYF. In DNA, the CDR3 is TGTGCCAGCGGGCCCAACGGCATCTCTGGAAACACCATATATTTT. The chain employs TRBV6-5 and TRBJ1-3; D is uncertain. V shed 8 bases and J shed 0 bases, with 14 bases lying between them. Germline loops: CDR1 MNHEY, CDR2 SVGAGI. This CDR3 has 15 amino acids.

The chain joins TRBV15 to TRBJ1-1; D unresolved. V lost 1 base and J 1 base, leaving 4 bases between the germline ends. Looked up from germline, CDR1 is LNHNV and CDR2 is YYDKDF (reference sequence). This CDR3 region has 13 residues. CDR3 sequence: CATSRGGNTEAFF. CDR3 DNA: TGTGCCACCAGCAGAGGAGGGAACACTGAAGCTTTCTTT.

The chain recombines TRBV6-5 with TRBJ2-2, with D uncertain. Germline-derived CDR1 and CDR2 are MNHEY and SVGAGI. The CDR3 is 14 residues long. Trimming shortened V by 2 bases and J by 1 base, and 5 bases separated the two germline ends. This CDR3 reads CASSYGMNTGELFF. The CDR3 DNA reads as TGTGCCAGCAGTTACGGCATGAACACCGGGGAGCTGTTTTTT.